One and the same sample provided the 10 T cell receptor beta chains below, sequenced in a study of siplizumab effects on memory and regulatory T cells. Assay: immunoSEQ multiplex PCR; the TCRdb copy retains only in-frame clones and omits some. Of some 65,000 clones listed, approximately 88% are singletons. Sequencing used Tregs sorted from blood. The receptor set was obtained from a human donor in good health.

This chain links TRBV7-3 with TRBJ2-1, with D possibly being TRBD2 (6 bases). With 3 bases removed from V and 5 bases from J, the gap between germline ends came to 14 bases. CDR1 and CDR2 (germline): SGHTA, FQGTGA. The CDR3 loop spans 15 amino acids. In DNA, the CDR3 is TGTGCCAGCAGCTTGTTGGGGGGAGGCAACAATGAGCAGTTCTTC. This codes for CASSLLGGGNNEQFF.

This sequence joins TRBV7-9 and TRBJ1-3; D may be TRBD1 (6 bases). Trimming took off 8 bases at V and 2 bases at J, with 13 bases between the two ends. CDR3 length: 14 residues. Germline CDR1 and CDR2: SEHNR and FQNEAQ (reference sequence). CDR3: CASRTGKAGNTIYF. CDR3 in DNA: TGTGCCAGCCGAACAGGGAAAGCTGGAAACACCATATATTTT.

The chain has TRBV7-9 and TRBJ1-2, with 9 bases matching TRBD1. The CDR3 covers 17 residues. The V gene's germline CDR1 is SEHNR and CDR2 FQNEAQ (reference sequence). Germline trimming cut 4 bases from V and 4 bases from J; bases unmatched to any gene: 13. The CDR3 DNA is TGTGCCAGCAGCTCCGGACAGGGGCGCGTCTGGGGCTATGGCTACACCTTC. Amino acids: CASSSGQGRVWGYGYTF.

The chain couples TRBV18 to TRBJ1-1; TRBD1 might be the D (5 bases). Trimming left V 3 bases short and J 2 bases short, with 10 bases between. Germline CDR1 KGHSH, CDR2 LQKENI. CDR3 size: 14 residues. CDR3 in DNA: TGTGCCAGCTCACCGAGGGGACTAAACACTGAAGCTTTCTTT. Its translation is CASSPRGLNTEAFF.

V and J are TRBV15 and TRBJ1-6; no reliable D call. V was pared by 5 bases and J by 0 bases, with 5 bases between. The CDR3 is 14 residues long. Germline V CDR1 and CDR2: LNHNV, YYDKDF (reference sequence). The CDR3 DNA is TGTGCCACCAGCGGAAGCTCCTATAATTCACCCCTCCACTTT. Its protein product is CATSGSSYNSPLHF.

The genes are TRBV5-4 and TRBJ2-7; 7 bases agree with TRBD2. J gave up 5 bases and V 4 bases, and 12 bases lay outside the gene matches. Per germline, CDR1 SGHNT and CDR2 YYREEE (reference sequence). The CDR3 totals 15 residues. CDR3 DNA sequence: TGTGCCAGCAGCCTACCCTCGGGACTATACCACGAGCAGTACTTC. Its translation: CASSLPSGLYHEQYF.

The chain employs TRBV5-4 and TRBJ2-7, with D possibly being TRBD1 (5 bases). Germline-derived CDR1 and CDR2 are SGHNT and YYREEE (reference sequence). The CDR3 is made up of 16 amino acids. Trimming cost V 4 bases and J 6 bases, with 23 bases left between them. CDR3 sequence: CASSTNPQWGLGEQYF. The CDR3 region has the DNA TGTGCCAGCAGCACAAACCCACAGTGGGGCCTGGGCGAGCAGTACTTC. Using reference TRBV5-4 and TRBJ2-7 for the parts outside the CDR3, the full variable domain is ETGVTQSPTHLIKTRGQQVTLRCSSQSGHNTVSWYQQALGQGPQFIFQYYREEENGRGNFPPRFSGLQFPNYSSELNVNALELDDSALYLCASSTNPQWGLGEQYFGPGTRLTVT.

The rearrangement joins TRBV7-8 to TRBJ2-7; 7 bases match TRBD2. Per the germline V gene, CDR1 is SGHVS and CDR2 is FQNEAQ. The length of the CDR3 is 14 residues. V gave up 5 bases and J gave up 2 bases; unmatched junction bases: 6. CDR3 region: CASSPSGTPYEQYF. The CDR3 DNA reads TGTGCCAGCAGCCCAAGCGGGACCCCCTACGAGCAGTACTTC.

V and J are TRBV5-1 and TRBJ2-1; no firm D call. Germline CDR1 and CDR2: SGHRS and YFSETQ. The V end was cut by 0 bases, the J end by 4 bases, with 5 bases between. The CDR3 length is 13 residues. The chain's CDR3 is CASSLDSYNEQFF. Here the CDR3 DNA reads TGCGCCAGCAGCTTGGACTCTTACAATGAGCAGTTCTTC.

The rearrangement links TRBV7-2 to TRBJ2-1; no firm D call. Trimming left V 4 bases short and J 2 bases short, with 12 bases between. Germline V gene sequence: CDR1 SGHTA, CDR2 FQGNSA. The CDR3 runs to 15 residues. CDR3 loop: CASSSSGWAYNEQFF. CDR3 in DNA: TGTGCCAGCAGCTCAAGTGGGTGGGCCTACAATGAGCAGTTCTTC.